A selection of T cell receptor beta chains follows, all from one sample in a study of OX40 agonist ivuxolimab in advanced cancers. TCRdb's copy holds only in-frame clones and misses some; the assay was immunoSEQ multiplex PCR. This sample has around 74,000 clones, with 84% found just once. Specimen: CD4+ or CD8+ T cells sorted from blood, collected in a trial of the OX40 agonist ivuxolimab. The source of these receptors is an adult with an advanced solid tumor such as melanoma, head and neck, liver or kidney cancer. Each CDR3 is given with its conserved first and last residue. A D gene is named only where the DNA matches it firmly. Expanded clones are given a class, and other clones once, few, many or no size at all.

J gene,clone size,V gene,D gene,CDR3 DNA,CDR3 protein
TRBJ1-3,once,TRBV10-3,.,TGTGCCATCCGGAGTGGGAGCTCTGGAAACACCATATATTTT,CAIRSGSSGNTIYF
TRBJ1-3,.,TRBV2,TRBD1,TGTGCCAGCAGTCCCAGGGGGGCAGGAAACACCATATATTTT,CASSPRGAGNTIYF
TRBJ2-1,.,TRBV9,.,TGTGCCAGCAGCCCAGGGGAACTAGCAGATGAGCAGTTCTTC,CASSPGELADEQFF
TRBJ2-5,.,TRBV7-2,.,TGTGCCAGCAGCCCAAGCCGGTCGCAAGAGACCCAGTACTTC,CASSPSRSQETQYF
TRBJ1-6,.,TRBV5-1,TRBD1,TGCGCCAGCAGCTTGGCCGTCCAGGGGGCCTCTAATTCACCCCTCCACTTT,CASSLAVQGASNSPLHF
TRBJ1-3,.,TRBV6-5,.,TGTGCCAGCAGTCCAACAGCGTACTCTGGAAACACCATATATTTT,CASSPTAYSGNTIYF
TRBJ1-1,.,TRBV5-1,.,TGCGCCAGCAGCTCAAGTCAGGGTTGGAACACTGAAGCTTTCTTT,CASSSSQGWNTEAFF
TRBJ2-7,.,TRBV7-2,TRBD2,TGTGCCAGCCCCAACGGCGCTAGCGGGAAGTACGAGCAGTACTTC,CASPNGASGKYEQYF
TRBJ1-5,.,TRBV6-5,.,TGTGCCAGCAGTTACTCGATCGCCGTGGGGAGTCCCCAGCATTTT,CASSYSIAVGSPQHF
TRBJ2-5,.,TRBV25-1,TRBD2,TGTGCCAGCAGTGGGGGACTAGCGGGGTTGGAGACCCAGTACTTC,CASSGGLAGLETQYF
TRBJ2-1,.,TRBV5-4,.,TGTGCCAGCAGCTTCGAAGGGACCTCCTACAATGAGCAGTTCTTC,CASSFEGTSYNEQFF
TRBJ2-3,.,TRBV2,TRBD1,TGTGCCAGCAGACCTACAGGGGCGAGGGCAGATACGCAGTATTTT,CASRPTGARADTQYF
TRBJ2-7,.,TRBV30,TRBD2,TGTGCCTGGATACGAAGCGGGAGCTACGAGCAGTACTTC,CAWIRSGSYEQYF
TRBJ1-1,.,TRBV4-2,.,TGTGCCAGCAGCCAGTGGACGGGCACTGAAGCTTTCTTT,CASSQWTGTEAFF
TRBJ1-6,few,TRBV14,.,TGTGCCAGCAGCCAAGGACTCGAATCAAATTCACCCCTCCACTTT,CASSQGLESNSPLHF
TRBJ2-1,.,TRBV5-1,.,TGCGCCAGCAGCTTTACGGGAGACACCTACAATGAGCAGTTCTTC,CASSFTGDTYNEQFF
TRBJ2-3,.,TRBV7-3,TRBD2,TGTGCCAGCAGCCCCGGACTAGCGGGAGTCACAGATACGCAGTATTTT,CASSPGLAGVTDTQYF
TRBJ2-7,.,TRBV5-8,TRBD2,TGTGCCAGCAGTTTAGCGGGAGGGCCTTCCTACGAGCAGTACTTC,CASSLAGGPSYEQYF
TRBJ1-4,.,TRBV2,.,TGTGCCAGCAGTGGGGACCGTGCAACTAATGAAAAACTGTTTTTT,CASSGDRATNEKLFF
TRBJ2-7,.,TRBV30,.,TGTGCCTGGAGTGTACCCGGCAGGGGCCACGAGCAGTACTTC,CAWSVPGRGHEQYF
TRBJ2-1,.,TRBV28,TRBD1,TGTGCCAGCAGGGACAGGGGGCGCGGGAATGAGCAGTTCTTC,CASRDRGRGNEQFF
TRBJ2-1,.,TRBV14,TRBD2,TGTGCCAGCAGCCATGCACGAGGGACTAGCTACTACAATGAGCAGTTCTTC,CASSHARGTSYYNEQFF
TRBJ1-4,.,TRBV9,.,TGTGCCAGCAGCGTATTGGTCACGGGGATTCAAGTAGGGAATGAAAAACTGTTTTTT,CASSVLVTGIQVGNEKLFF
TRBJ1-6,.,TRBV7-2,.,TGTGCCAGCAGAGATACAGGGCTGGGATCACCCCTCCACTTT,CASRDTGLGSPLHF
TRBJ2-7,.,TRBV7-3,.,TGTGCCAGCAGCTTAGAGGGCAATTCCTACGAGCAGTACTTC,CASSLEGNSYEQYF
TRBJ2-5,.,TRBV28,.,TGTGCCAGCAGTTTAGGGAGCCGGGGCCAAGAGACCCAGTACTTC,CASSLGSRGQETQYF
TRBJ1-4,.,TRBV18,.,TGTGCCAGCTCGCCCGCGTTGTCCGAAAAACTGTTTTTT,CASSPALSEKLFF
TRBJ2-1,.,TRBV2,TRBD2,TGTGCCAGCAGTCCTCGGACTAGCGGAGGGTACAATGAGCAGTTCTTC,CASSPRTSGGYNEQFF
TRBJ2-2,.,TRBV2,.,TGTGCCAGCATTCGGGACGCCGGGGAGCTGTTTTTT,CASIRDAGELFF
TRBJ2-3,.,TRBV27,.,TGTGCCAGCAGTTTAGGGTTACAGGGCGGTACGCAGTATTTT,CASSLGLQGGTQYF
TRBJ2-2,.,TRBV21-1,.,TGTGCCAGCAGCAAATTAATGGGGGGTGTGGACACCGGGGAGCTGTTTTTT,CASSKLMGGVDTGELFF
TRBJ1-5,.,TRBV18,.,TGTGCCAGCTCACCAGGGGACGTTAGCCATCAGCCCCAGCATTTT,CASSPGDVSHQPQHF